The clone carrying this T cell receptor (beta chain) was counted between two and nine times. Its antigen is unidentified. The data are from a study of beta chain features in type 1 diabetes. Overall study findings and caveats: Reduced insertions and increased deletions marked VDJ junctions in type 1 diabetes patients. Cells with high TCR expression could be over-represented when cDNA is sequenced. There was a moderate but significant shortening of TCRB CDR3s in all four CD4+ subsets of Type 1 diabetes patients.

Every isolated RNA sample was fully reverse transcribed, so sequencing captured expressed TCRB transcripts. Produced via immunoSEQ multiplex PCR; TCRdb's table is partial and in-frame only. The data hold under 950,000 clones, with about 17% observed a single time. A CD45RO/CCR7/CD25/CD127/CD95/CD27 panel sorted naive, central memory, regulatory and stem cell-like memory CD4+ cells. The source is a woman aged 18-29 years in good health. Sequenced: naive CD4+ T cells from blood.

In DNA form, the CDR3 reads TGTGCCAGCAGCCCTGGGTACGATGAGCAGTTCTTC. Its protein is CASSPGYDEQFF. The genes are TRBV4-2 and TRBJ2-1; no reliable D call. Trimming took off 4 bases at V and 8 bases at J, with 9 bases between the two ends. This CDR3 has 12 amino acids. Germline values: CDR1 LGHNA, CDR2 YNFKEQ.